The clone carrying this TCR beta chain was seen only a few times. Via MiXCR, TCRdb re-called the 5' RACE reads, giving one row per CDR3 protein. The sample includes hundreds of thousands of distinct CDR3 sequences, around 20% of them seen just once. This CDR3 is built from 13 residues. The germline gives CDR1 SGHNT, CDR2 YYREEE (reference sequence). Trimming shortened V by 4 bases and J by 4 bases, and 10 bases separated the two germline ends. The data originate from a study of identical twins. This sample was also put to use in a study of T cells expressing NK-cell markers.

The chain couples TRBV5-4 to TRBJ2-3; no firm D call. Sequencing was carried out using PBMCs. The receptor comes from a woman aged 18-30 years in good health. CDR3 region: CASSAQLADTQYF. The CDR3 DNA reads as TGTGCCAGCAGCGCCCAGCTCGCAGATACGCAGTATTTT.